This T cell receptor beta chain was documented in a study of T cell responses to AZD1222 COVID-19 vaccine. Clones were read by immunoSEQ multiplex PCR, and TCRdb kept only the in-frame ones, dropping some. The sample carries tens of thousands of clones, approximately 85% recorded once. The receptor was isolated from an adult who received the AZD1222 COVID-19 vaccine. The input for sequencing was peripheral blood, taken 28 days after the second AZD1222 dose.

CDR3 coding DNA: TGTGCCAGCAGTCCGACCAATTCACCCAGGGAGACCCAGTACTTC. This translates into CASSPTNSPRETQYF. V gene TRBV13 combines with J gene TRBJ2-5; D uncertain. With 6 bases removed from V and 5 bases from J, the gap between germline ends came to 19 bases. Germline values: CDR1 PRHDT, CDR2 FYEKMQ (reference sequence). The CDR3 runs 15 residues.